A selection of T cell receptor beta chains follows, all from one sample in a study of blood T cell repertoires in COVID-19. Libraries were prepared by immunoSEQ multiplex PCR; TCRdb keeps only in-frame clonotypes and omits some of them. Of about 140,000 clones in the sample, about nine tenths were seen once. Specimen: peripheral blood. The receptors come from a man aged 50-59 years with active or convalescent COVID-19. Both conserved end residues are part of each CDR3. Each record gives: J gene, V gene, CDR3 protein.

TRBJ1-5,TRBV5-6,CASSLGRWGNQPQHF
TRBJ2-7,TRBV27,CASRGTGSYEQYF
TRBJ1-2,TRBV28,CASSLSEYGYTF
TRBJ1-5,TRBV5-5,CASSSGTPNQPQHF
TRBJ2-7,TRBV7-9,CASSSPLRHSGEQYF
TRBJ2-3,TRBV12-3/TRBV12-4,CASSKQGSDTQYF
TRBJ1-1,TRBV7-9,CASSLIWLQGMNTEAFF
TRBJ2-7,TRBV5-1,CASSSSTSGTYEQYF
TRBJ2-7,TRBV27,CASRSSGRALAEQYF
TRBJ2-7,TRBV4-1,CASSQASHYEQYF
TRBJ2-2,TRBV4-1,CASSQRQALGELFF
TRBJ2-2,TRBV6-2/TRBV6-3,CASSPRDKNTGELFF
TRBJ1-1,TRBV3-1/TRBV3-2,CASSQEYRDTEAFF
TRBJ2-1,TRBV3-1/TRBV3-2,CASSVDRSSYNEQFF
TRBJ1-5,TRBV10-3,CAISEWGTGLRNQPQHF
TRBJ1-4,TRBV5-6,CASSWGGRTNEKLFF
TRBJ2-3,TRBV24-1,CATSDHLTSGRSTDTQYF
TRBJ2-1,TRBV4-3,CASSQDFSPGYNEQFF
TRBJ1-1,TRBV7-2,CASSLEVGMNTEAFF
TRBJ2-7,TRBV7-2,CASSLAGSGRGIYEQYF
TRBJ2-6,TRBV6-2/TRBV6-3,CASSSPRGLGFSGANVLTF
TRBJ2-1,TRBV29-1,CSVPREGFYNEQFF
TRBJ2-7,TRBV28,CASSVGQYPYEQYF
TRBJ2-5,TRBV19,CASSPGPGAETQYF
TRBJ2-1,TRBV4-1,CASSRLAGGREQFF
TRBJ1-3,TRBV6-5,CASTGQNSGNTIYF
TRBJ2-5,TRBV15,CATSPRLGQGQETQYF
TRBJ2-2,TRBV11-2,CASSLGHENTGELFF
TRBJ2-7,TRBV28,CASSLLGLVPYEQYF
TRBJ2-7,TRBV6-5,CASSTGTSSYEQYF
TRBJ2-3,TRBV10-1,CASNSSQGTSTDTQYF
TRBJ2-2,TRBV13,CASSLMGRYEPAGGSGELFF
TRBJ1-5,TRBV27,CASSPGDRLEHQPQHF
TRBJ2-1,TRBV3-1/TRBV3-2,CASSQDRGGGSLNNEQFF
TRBJ2-7,TRBV14,CASSQTTGLEQYF
TRBJ1-6,TRBV3-1/TRBV3-2,CASSQSTPAGPLHF
TRBJ2-1,TRBV9,CASSPRRIVHNEQFF
TRBJ2-7,TRBV5-4,CASSIQGLGGEQYF
TRBJ2-1,TRBV5-1,CASSQGIYNEQFF
TRBJ2-7,TRBV6-6,CASGLSGRINEQYF
TRBJ2-5,TRBV3-1/TRBV3-2,CASSRTRETQYF